This record looks at one TCR beta chain sequence and its context. The antigen is unknown. The data originate from a study of beta chain features in type 1 diabetes. The study, taken as a whole, reports: PCR may have favored shorter templates equally in patients and controls.

TCRB transcripts that were expressed got sequenced, as all of the isolated RNA had been reverse transcribed. Deep immunoSEQ sequencing covered naive, central memory and regulatory T cell samples. Generated by immunoSEQ multiplex PCR, the TCRdb table keeps only in-frame clones and is missing some. The table lists just over 600,000 clones, roughly 16% of them singletons. In all sorted populations, purity surpassed 98%. The source is a man aged 18 to 29 in good health. Sequencing input: naive CD4+ T cells from blood.

Here the CDR3 reads CASSPRGRLYEQYF. The CDR3, as DNA: TGTGCCAGCAGCCCCAGGGGGCGGTTGTACGAGCAGTACTTC. The chain couples TRBV7-2 to TRBJ2-7; 8 bases align to TRBD1. The CDR3 totals 14 residues. Losses at the gene ends were 5 bases for V and 4 bases for J; bases not matched to a gene: 7. CDR1 and CDR2 (germline): SGHTA, FQGNSA.